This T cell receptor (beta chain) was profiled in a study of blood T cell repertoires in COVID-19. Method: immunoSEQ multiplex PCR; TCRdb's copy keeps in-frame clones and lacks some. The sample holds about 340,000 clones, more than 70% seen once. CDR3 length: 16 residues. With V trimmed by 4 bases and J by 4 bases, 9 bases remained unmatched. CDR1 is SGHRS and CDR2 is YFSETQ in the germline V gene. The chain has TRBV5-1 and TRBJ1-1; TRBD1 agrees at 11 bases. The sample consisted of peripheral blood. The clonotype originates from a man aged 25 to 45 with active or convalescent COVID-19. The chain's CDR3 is CASSVGQGVGFTEAFF. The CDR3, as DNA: TGCGCCAGCAGCGTGGGACAGGGGGTAGGGTTCACTGAAGCTTTCTTT.